A selection of T cell receptor beta chains follows, all from one sample in a study of T-cell reconstitution after alpha-beta-depleted transplantation in children. TCRdb processed the PCR reads anew with MiXCR; each CDR3 protein has one entry. The table includes about 980,000 distinct CDR3 sequences, about 29% detected once. The sample here was PBMCs, mostly from graft donor cells, taken 360 days after TCRalphabeta/CD19-depleted stem cell transplant. Receptor source: a boy in the first two years of life who had a stem cell transplant for SCID, so the T cells may come from the graft donor. Both conserved end residues are part of each CDR3. The order of the fields is CDR3 length, D gene, J gene, clone size, V gene, CDR3 protein, CDR3 DNA. The D gene is left open where the match is weak. Clone size, where shown, is once, few, many, or a class for clones that have expanded.

15,TRBD2,TRBJ2-3,few,TRBV20-1,CSANPGTSGADTQYF,TGCAGTGCTAACCCCGGGACTAGCGGGGCAGATACGCAGTATTTT
11,NA,TRBJ2-1,NA,TRBV20-1,CSAPHTPEQFF,TGCAGTGCTCCCCACACACCCGAGCAGTTCTTC
17,TRBD1,TRBJ1-1,NA,TRBV12-3/TRBV12-4,CASAKGDRGSSGTEAFF,TGTGCCAGCGCAAAGGGGGACAGGGGGTCTAGCGGGACTGAAGCTTTCTTT
16,NA,TRBJ1-1,NA,TRBV5-1,CASRPRSGRLNTEAFF,TGCGCCAGCAGACCGAGATCCGGGAGGTTGAACACTGAAGCTTTCTTT
16,TRBD2,TRBJ2-1,NA,TRBV5-1,CASSLARGGAAGEQFF,TGCGCCAGCAGCTTGGCCCGGGGGGGAGCCGCAGGTGAGCAGTTCTTC
14,NA,TRBJ2-1,few,TRBV10-2,CASTLTGQYNEQFF,TGCGCCAGCACCCTAACCGGACAGTACAATGAGCAGTTCTTC
16,TRBD2,TRBJ2-1,NA,TRBV7-3,CASSYRLAGGGDEQFF,TGTGCCAGCAGTTACCGACTAGCGGGGGGCGGGGATGAGCAGTTCTTC
15,NA,TRBJ2-1,few,TRBV4-1,CASSGDTVSYNEQFF,TGCGCCAGCAGCGGCGACACAGTGTCCTACAATGAGCAGTTCTTC
15,NA,TRBJ2-5,NA,TRBV29-1,CSVELTGSHRGTQYF,TGCAGCGTTGAACTCACAGGGTCCCATCGGGGGACCCAGTACTTC
14,NA,TRBJ2-3,NA,TRBV7-6,CASRGGPGTDTQYF,TGTGCCAGCAGGGGGGGGCCGGGTACAGATACGCAGTATTTT
16,TRBD2,TRBJ2-3,few,TRBV4-1,CASGRLAGAERDTQYF,TGCGCCAGCGGTCGACTAGCGGGGGCAGAGAGGGATACGCAGTATTTT
18,NA,TRBJ1-1,NA,TRBV21-1,CASSKVKGLLCESTEAFF,TGTGCCAGCAGCAAAGTAAAGGGGCTCCTTTGCGAGAGCACTGAAGCTTTCTTT
14,NA,TRBJ2-5,few,TRBV5-1,CASSLKMGQETQYF,TGCGCCAGCAGCTTGAAGATGGGGCAAGAGACCCAGTACTTC
12,TRBD1,TRBJ1-2,NA,TRBV13,CASSLANRGYTF,TGTGCCAGCAGCTTAGCCAACAGGGGGTACACCTTC
17,TRBD2,TRBJ2-5,many,TRBV7-8,CASSLGAAGGTRPIEYF,TGTGCCAGCAGCTTAGGGGCCGCGGGGGGCACCCGACCGATAGAGTACTTC
16,TRBD1,TRBJ2-5,few,TRBV10-3,CAIRGTGTGRQETQYF,TGTGCCATCAGGGGGACCGGGACAGGGCGGCAAGAGACCCAGTACTTC
14,NA,TRBJ2-3,NA,TRBV24-1,CATSGKVAAGTQYF,TGTGCCACCAGTGGTAAAGTTGCGGCCGGTACGCAGTATTTT
15,NA,TRBJ1-1,NA,TRBV12-3/TRBV12-4,CASSLGSQATTEAFF,TGTGCCAGCAGTTTGGGCTCCCAAGCAACGACTGAAGCTTTCTTT
17,TRBD2,TRBJ2-3,NA,TRBV4-3,CASSQDPGTSPVDTQYF,TGCGCCAGCAGCCAAGATCCTGGGACTAGCCCCGTGGATACGCAGTATTTT
14,TRBD1,TRBJ1-1,many,TRBV4-1,CASSGRGGYTEAFF,TGCGCCAGCAGCGGCAGGGGGGGCTACACTGAAGCTTTCTTT
15,NA,TRBJ2-3,NA,TRBV9,CASSVARGGTDTQYF,TGTGCCAGCAGCGTAGCTAGGGGGGGGACAGATACGCAGTATTTT
15,TRBD1,TRBJ2-7,NA,TRBV4-1,CASTYSTGVSYEQYF,TGCGCCAGCACCTACTCGACAGGGGTCTCCTACGAGCAGTACTTC
14,TRBD2,TRBJ2-5,few,TRBV4-2,CASSQDLAGRAQYF,TGTGCCAGCAGCCAAGATTTAGCGGGGAGGGCCCAGTACTTC
17,NA,TRBJ2-3,NA,TRBV4-3,CASSQSSWGSSTDTQYF,TGCGCCAGCAGCCAATCCTCTTGGGGTTCTAGCACAGATACGCAGTATTTT
16,TRBD1,TRBJ2-1,many,TRBV12-3/TRBV12-4,CASRTGTGGSHNEQFF,TGTGCCAGCAGGACCGGGACAGGGGGTTCCCACAATGAGCAGTTCTTC
13,NA,TRBJ2-7,many,TRBV7-2,CASSPAFSYEQYF,TGTGCCAGCAGCCCAGCTTTTTCCTACGAGCAGTACTTC
12,TRBD1,TRBJ1-1,NA,TRBV29-1,CSADRDGTEAFF,TGCAGCGCCGACAGGGATGGAACTGAAGCTTTCTTT
14,TRBD1,TRBJ1-1,NA,TRBV5-1,CASTPGQGNTEAFF,TGCGCCAGCACCCCGGGACAGGGAAACACTGAAGCTTTCTTT
15,TRBD1,TRBJ2-7,NA,TRBV4-1,CASSQGVGTVYEQYF,TGCGCCAGCAGCCAAGGTGTGGGGACAGTCTACGAGCAGTACTTC
14,NA,TRBJ2-2,NA,TRBV10-2,CASIGGEWTGELFF,TGCGCCAGCATAGGGGGGGAGTGGACCGGGGAGCTGTTTTTT
13,NA,TRBJ2-7,NA,TRBV12-3/TRBV12-4,CASSLPLSYEQYF,TGTGCCAGCAGTTTACCCCTTTCCTACGAGCAGTACTTC
15,NA,TRBJ2-3,NA,TRBV9,CASSVGPTGPDTQYF,TGTGCCAGCAGCGTAGGTCCGACGGGCCCAGATACGCAGTATTTT
16,NA,TRBJ2-2,NA,TRBV20-1,CSARVWGVGQDGELFF,TGCAGTGCTAGAGTGTGGGGGGTGGGTCAGGACGGGGAGCTGTTTTTT
17,NA,TRBJ1-5,few,TRBV28,CASSLGEGGLLYQPQHF,TGTGCCAGCAGTTTAGGGGAAGGCGGACTCCTATATCAGCCCCAGCATTTT
15,NA,TRBJ2-6,few,TRBV15,CATRTRGTGANVLTF,TGTGCCACCAGAACCAGGGGAACCGGGGCCAACGTCCTGACTTTC
15,TRBD1,TRBJ2-7,NA,TRBV5-6,CASSSRDSGRGEQYF,TGTGCCAGCAGCTCCCGGGACAGCGGTAGGGGCGAGCAGTACTTC
14,NA,TRBJ2-7,few,TRBV7-2,CASSLFPGAYEQYF,TGTGCCAGCAGCTTATTCCCCGGCGCCTACGAGCAGTACTTC
15,TRBD1,TRBJ2-2,NA,TRBV29-1,CSVEVRTGITGELFF,TGCAGCGTTGAAGTTAGGACAGGGATTACCGGGGAGCTGTTTTTT
17,TRBD1,TRBJ1-6,NA,TRBV9,CASSVGGGTGTNSPLHF,TGTGCCAGCAGCGTAGGAGGAGGGACAGGGACCAATTCACCCCTCCACTTT
15,NA,TRBJ1-1,few,TRBV15,CATSRVGSGNTEAFF,TGTGCCACCAGCAGAGTAGGTTCTGGGAACACTGAAGCTTTCTTT
16,NA,TRBJ2-3,few,TRBV7-2,CASSLGGRPGPDTQYF,TGTGCCAGCAGCTTAGGGGGGAGGCCAGGCCCCGATACGCAGTATTTT